This T cell receptor beta chain was recorded in a study of tumor-infiltrating lymphocytes in primary liver carcinoma. This clonotype was counted between two and nine times. Constant-region priming of approximately 500 ng total RNA yielded TCR beta cDNA. Libraries covering TCR beta were generated through three nested multiplex PCR rounds (using a slightly modified ARM-PCR). Investigators reported that the first two PCR rounds, at approximately 11 cycles each, used TRBV1-TRBV30 forward primers with a C-beta reverse primer. TCRdb reprocessed the multiplex PCR reads via MiXCR and lists one record per CDR3 protein. The sample lists hundreds of thousands of distinct CDR3 sequences, less than 75% seen once, with about 8.4% in the top ten. Germline DNA was extracted alongside blood RNA, which was obtained from unsorted whole blood. A sample of roughly 4 milliliters of peripheral blood was taken before surgery.

Germline lookup yields CDR1 PRHDT and CDR2 FYEKMQ (reference sequence). CDR3 length: 16 amino acids. V was clipped by 4 bases and J by 3 bases; unmatched bases: 10. The chain couples TRBV13 to TRBJ2-7; TRBD2 matches at 9 bases. Input material: peripheral blood. This sequence was found in a man aged 35-49 years with primary liver carcinoma and hepatitis B virus infection. In DNA form, the CDR3 reads TGTGCCAGCAGCTCCGAGGGTCTAGCGGGACTCTACGAGCAGTACTTC. The encoded protein is CASSSEGLAGLYEQYF.